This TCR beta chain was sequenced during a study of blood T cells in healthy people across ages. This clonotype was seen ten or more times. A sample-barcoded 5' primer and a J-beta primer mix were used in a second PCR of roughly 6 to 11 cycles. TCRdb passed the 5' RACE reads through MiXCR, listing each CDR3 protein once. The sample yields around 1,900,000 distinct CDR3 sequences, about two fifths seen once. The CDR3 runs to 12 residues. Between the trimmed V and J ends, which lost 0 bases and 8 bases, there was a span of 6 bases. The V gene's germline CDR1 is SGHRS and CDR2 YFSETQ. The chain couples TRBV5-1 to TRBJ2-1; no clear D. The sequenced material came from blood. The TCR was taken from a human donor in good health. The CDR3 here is CASSLDLDEQFF. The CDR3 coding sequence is TGCGCCAGCAGCTTGGATTTGGATGAGCAGTTCTTC.